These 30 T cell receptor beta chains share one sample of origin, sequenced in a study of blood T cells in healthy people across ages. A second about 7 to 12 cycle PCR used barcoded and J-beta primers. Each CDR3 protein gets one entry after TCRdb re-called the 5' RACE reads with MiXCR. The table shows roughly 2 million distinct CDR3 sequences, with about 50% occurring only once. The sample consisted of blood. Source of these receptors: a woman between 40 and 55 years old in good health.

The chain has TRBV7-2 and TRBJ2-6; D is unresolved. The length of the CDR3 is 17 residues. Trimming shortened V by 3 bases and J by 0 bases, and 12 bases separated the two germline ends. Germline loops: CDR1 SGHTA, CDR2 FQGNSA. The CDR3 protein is CASSLNRKTSGANVLTF. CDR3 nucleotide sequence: TGTGCCAGCAGCTTGAACAGAAAGACCTCTGGGGCCAACGTCCTGACTTTC.

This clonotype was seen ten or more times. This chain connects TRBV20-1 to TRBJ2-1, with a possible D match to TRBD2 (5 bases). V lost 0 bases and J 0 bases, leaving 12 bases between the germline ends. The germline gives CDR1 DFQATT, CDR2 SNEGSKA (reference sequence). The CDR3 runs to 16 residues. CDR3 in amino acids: CSARDNSASSYNEQFF. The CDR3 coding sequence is TGCAGTGCTAGAGATAATAGCGCGAGCTCCTACAATGAGCAGTTCTTC.

The CDR3: CASSEGSRVPYNEQFF. The CDR3 coding sequence is TGTGCCAGCAGCGAAGGTTCGAGGGTACCCTACAATGAGCAGTTCTTC. The J gene is TRBJ2-1, the V gene TRBV6-2 or TRBV6-3; TRBD2 might be the D (5 bases). This CDR3 comprises 16 residues. The V and J ends lost 6 bases and 2 bases respectively, with 17 bases between them. Germline values: CDR1 MNHEY, CDR2 SVGEGT.

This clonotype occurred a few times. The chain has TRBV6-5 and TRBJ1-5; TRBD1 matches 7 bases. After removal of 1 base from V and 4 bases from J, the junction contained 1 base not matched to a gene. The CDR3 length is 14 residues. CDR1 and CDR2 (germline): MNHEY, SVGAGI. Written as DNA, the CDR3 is TGTGCCAGCAGTTACTGGGGACAGAATCAGCCCCAGCATTTT. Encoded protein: CASSYWGQNQPQHF.

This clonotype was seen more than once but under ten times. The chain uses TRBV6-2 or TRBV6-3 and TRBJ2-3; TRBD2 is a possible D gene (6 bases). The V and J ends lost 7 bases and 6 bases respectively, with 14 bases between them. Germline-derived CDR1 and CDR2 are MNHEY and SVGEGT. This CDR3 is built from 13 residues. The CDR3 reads CASNDAGPDTQYF. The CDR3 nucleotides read TGTGCCAGCAATGATGCGGGGCCGGATACGCAGTATTTT.

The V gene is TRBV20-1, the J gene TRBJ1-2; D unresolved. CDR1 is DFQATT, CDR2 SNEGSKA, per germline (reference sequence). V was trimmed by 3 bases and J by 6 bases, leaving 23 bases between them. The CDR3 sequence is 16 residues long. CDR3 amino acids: CSARPARPQRANGYTF. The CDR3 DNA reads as TGCAGTGCTAGGCCCGCTAGACCGCAAAGGGCCAATGGCTACACCTTC.

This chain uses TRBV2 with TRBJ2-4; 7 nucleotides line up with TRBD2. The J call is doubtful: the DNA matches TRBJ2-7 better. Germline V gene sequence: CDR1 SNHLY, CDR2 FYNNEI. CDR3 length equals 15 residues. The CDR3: CASSAGGEGIYEQYF. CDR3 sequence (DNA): TGTGCCAGCAGTGCTGGGGGGGAGGGGATCTACGAGCAGTACTTC.

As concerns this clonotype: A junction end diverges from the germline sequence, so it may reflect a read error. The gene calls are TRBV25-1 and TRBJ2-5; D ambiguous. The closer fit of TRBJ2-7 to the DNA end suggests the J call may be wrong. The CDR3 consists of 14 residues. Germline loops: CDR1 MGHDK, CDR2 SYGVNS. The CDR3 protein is CASRESVGMDEQYF. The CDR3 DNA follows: TGTGCCAGCAGGGAATCCGTAGGGATGGACGAGCAGTACTTC.

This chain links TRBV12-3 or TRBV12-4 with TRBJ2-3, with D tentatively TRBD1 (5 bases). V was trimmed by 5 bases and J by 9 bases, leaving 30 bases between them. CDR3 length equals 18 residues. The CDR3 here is CASSLNLQTDPHTGTQYF. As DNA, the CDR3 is TGTGCCAGCAGTCTAAACCTTCAGACAGACCCCCACACAGGAACGCAGTATTTT.

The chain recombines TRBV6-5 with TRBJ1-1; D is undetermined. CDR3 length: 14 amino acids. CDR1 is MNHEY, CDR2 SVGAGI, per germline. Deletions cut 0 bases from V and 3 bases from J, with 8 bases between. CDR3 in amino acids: CASSYSEEYTEAFF. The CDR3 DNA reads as TGTGCCAGCAGTTACTCGGAGGAGTACACTGAAGCTTTCTTT.

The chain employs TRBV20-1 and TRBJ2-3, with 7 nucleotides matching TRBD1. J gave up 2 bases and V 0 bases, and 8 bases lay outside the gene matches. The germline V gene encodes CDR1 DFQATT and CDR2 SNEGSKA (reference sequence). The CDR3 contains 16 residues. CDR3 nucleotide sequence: TGCAGTGCTAGAGACCCGACAGGGTTGGCCACAGATACGCAGTATTTT. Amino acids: CSARDPTGLATDTQYF.

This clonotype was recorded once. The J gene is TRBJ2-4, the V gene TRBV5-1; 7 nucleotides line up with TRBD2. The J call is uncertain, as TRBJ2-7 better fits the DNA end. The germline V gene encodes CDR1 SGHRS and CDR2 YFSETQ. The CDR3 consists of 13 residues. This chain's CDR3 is CASSEGLVNEQYF. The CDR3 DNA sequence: TGCGCCAGCAGCGAAGGACTAGTGAACGAGCAGTACTTC.

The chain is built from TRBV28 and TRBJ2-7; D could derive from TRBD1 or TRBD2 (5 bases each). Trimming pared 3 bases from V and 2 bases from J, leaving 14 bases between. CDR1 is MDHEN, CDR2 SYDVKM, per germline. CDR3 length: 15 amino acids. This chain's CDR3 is CASSFGAPGPYEQYF. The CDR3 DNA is TGTGCCAGCAGTTTCGGGGCCCCCGGACCCTACGAGCAGTACTTC.

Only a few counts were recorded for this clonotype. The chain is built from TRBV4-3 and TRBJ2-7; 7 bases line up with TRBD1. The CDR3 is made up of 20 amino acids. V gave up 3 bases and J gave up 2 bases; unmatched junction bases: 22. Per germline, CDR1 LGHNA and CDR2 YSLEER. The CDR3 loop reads CASSHPEPGQRDSDPYEQYF. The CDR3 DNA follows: TGCGCCAGCAGCCATCCCGAGCCGGGACAGAGAGATTCCGATCCCTACGAGCAGTACTTC.

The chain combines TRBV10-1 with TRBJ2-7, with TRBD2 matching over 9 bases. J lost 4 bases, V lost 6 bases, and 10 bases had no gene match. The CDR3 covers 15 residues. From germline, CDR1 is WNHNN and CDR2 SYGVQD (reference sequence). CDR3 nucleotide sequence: TGCGCCAGCAGCGATGGAAGCGGGGGGAAGTACGAGCAGTACTTC. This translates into CASSDGSGGKYEQYF.

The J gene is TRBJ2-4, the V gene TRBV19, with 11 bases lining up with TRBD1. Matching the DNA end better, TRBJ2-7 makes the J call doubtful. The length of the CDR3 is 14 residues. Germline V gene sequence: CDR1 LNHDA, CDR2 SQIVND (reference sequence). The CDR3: CASSMDRGHGEQYF. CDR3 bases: TGTGCCAGTAGTATGGACAGGGGGCACGGCGAGCAGTACTTC.

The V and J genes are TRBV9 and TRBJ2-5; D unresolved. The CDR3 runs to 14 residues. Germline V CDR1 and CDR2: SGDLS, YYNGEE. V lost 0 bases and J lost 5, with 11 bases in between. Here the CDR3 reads CASSVGRACETQYF. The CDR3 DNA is TGTGCCAGCAGCGTAGGACGGGCTTGTGAGACCCAGTACTTC.

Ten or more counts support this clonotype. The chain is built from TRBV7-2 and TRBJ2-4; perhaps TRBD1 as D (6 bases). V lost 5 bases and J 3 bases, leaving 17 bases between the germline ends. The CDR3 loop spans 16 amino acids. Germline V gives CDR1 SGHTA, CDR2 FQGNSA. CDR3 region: CASSPETGGVKNIQYF. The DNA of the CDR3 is TGTGCCAGCAGCCCGGAGACAGGTGGTGTCAAAAACATTCAGTACTTC.

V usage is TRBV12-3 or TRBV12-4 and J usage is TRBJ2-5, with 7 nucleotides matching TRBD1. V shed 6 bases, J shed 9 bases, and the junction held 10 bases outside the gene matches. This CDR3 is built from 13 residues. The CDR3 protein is CASSPRTGLAQYF. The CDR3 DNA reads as TGTGCCAGCAGCCCCAGGACAGGTTTGGCCCAGTACTTC.

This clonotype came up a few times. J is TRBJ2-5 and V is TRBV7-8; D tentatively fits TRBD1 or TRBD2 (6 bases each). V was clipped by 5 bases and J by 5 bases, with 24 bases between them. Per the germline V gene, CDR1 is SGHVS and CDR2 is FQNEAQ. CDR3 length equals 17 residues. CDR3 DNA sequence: TGTGCCAGCAGCATCCCGGGGGCCGCGCGAAACGGGGAGACCCAGTACTTC. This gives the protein CASSIPGAARNGETQYF.

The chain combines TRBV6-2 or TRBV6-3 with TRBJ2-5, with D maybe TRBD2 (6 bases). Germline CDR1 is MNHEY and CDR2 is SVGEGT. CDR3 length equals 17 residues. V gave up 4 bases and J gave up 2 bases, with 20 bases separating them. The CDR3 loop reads CASSFPWRGNRQETQYF. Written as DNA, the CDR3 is TGTGCCAGCAGTTTCCCCTGGCGGGGAAACCGACAAGAGACCCAGTACTTC.

The CDR3 reads CASSIAGGRDTQYF. The CDR3 nucleotides read TGTGCCAGCAGCATAGCGGGGGGGCGAGATACGCAGTATTTT. The rearrangement links TRBV6-1 to TRBJ2-3; 11 bases fit TRBD2. CDR3 length: 14 amino acids. The germline V gene encodes CDR1 MNHNS and CDR2 SASEGT. The junction had 4 bases not matched to a gene; V was cut back by 6 bases and J by 5 bases.

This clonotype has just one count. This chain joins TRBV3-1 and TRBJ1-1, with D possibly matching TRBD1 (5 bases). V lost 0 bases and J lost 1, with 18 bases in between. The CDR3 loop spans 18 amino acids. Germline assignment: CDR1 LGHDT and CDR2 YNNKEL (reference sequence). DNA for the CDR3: TGTGCCAGCAGCCAAGAAGGTCTAAGTAACAGGAGGAACACTGAAGCTTTCTTT. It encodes CASSQEGLSNRRNTEAFF. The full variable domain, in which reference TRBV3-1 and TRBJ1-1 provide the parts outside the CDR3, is DTAVSQTPKYLVTQMGNDKSIKCEQNLGHDTMYWYKQDSKKFLKIMFSYNNKELIINETVPNRFSPKSPDKAHLNLHINSLELGDSAVYFCASSQEGLSNRRNTEAFFGQGTRLTVV.

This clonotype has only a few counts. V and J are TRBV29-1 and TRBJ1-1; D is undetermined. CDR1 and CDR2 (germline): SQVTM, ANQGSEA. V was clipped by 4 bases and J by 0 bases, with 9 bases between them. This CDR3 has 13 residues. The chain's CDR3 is CSVVWTLNTEAFF. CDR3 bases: TGCAGCGTTGTTTGGACCTTGAACACTGAAGCTTTCTTT.

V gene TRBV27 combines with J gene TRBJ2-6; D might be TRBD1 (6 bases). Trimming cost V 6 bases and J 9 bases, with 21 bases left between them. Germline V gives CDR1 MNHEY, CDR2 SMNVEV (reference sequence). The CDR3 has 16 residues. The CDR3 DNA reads TGTGCCAGCAGGGAGACAGGTCATCCGAGGGTCAACGTCCTGACTTTC. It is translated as CASRETGHPRVNVLTF. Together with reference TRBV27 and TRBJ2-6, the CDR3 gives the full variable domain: EAQVTQNPRYLITVTGKKLTVTCSQNMNHEYMSWYRQDPGLGLRQIYYSMNVEVTDKGDVPEGYKVSRKEKRNFPLILESPSPNQTSLYFCASRETGHPRVNVLTFGAGSRLTVL.

The CDR3: CSAATQGADTQYF. Written as DNA, the CDR3 is TGCAGTGCCGCCACGCAGGGGGCAGATACGCAGTATTTT. The genes are TRBV20-1 and TRBJ2-3, with 7 bases identical to TRBD1. V trimming: 6 bases; J trimming: 4 bases; junction bases outside the gene matches: 7. The CDR3 has 13 residues. The V gene's germline CDR1 is DFQATT and CDR2 SNEGSKA (reference sequence).

The CDR3 DNA reads as TGTGCCAGCCGCCGCCTCAATCAGCCCCAGCATTTT. This translates into CASRRLNQPQHF. The genes are TRBV28 and TRBJ1-5; D remains ambiguous. Per germline, CDR1 MDHEN and CDR2 SYDVKM. This CDR3 contains 12 residues. With 8 bases removed from V and 3 bases from J, the gap between germline ends came to 8 bases.

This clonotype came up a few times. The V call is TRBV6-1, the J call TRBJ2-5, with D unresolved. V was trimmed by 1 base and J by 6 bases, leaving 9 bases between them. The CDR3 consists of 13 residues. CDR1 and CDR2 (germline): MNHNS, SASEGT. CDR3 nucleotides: TGTGCCAGCAGTGAAGAGCACGGTCAGACCCAGTACTTC. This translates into CASSEEHGQTQYF.

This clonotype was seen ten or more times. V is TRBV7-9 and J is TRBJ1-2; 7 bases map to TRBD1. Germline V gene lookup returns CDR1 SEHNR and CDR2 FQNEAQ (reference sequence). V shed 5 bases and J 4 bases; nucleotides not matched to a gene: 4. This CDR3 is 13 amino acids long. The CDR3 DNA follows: TGTGCCAGCAGCCCGACAGGGTCCTATGGCTACACCTTC. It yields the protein CASSPTGSYGYTF. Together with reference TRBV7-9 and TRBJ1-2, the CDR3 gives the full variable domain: DTGVSQNPRHKITKRGQNVTFRCDPISEHNRLYWYRQTLGQGPEFLTYFQNEAQLEKSRLLSDRFSAERPKGSFSTLEIQRTEQGDSAMYLCASSPTGSYGYTFGSGTRLTVV.

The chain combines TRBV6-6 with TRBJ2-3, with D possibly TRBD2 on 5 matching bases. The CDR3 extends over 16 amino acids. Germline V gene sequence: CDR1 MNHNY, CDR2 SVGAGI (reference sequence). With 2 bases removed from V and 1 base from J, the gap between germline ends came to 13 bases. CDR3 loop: CASSYGRGTGTDTQYF. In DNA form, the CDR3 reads TGTGCCAGCAGTTACGGCCGGGGAACCGGCACAGATACGCAGTATTTT.